This T cell receptor beta chain was identified in a study of Ad26.COV2.S vaccination and SARS-CoV-2 variants. The treatment is: around 19 received Ad26.COV2.S at low or high dose, single or two shots; 5 received placebo; per-sample allocation not given. Specimens were obtained on day 63 following the first vaccine or placebo injection. The table came from immunoSEQ multiplex PCR; TCRdb's copy has only in-frame clones and leaves some out. The data hold about 680,000 clones, with about 89% observed a single time. V was clipped by 3 bases and J by 0 bases, with 19 bases between them. The CDR3 covers 19 residues. Germline V gives CDR1 SGHNT, CDR2 YYREEE (reference sequence).

Here the sequenced sample was peripheral blood, taken in a trial of Ad26.COV2.S vaccine versus placebo. The chain employs TRBV5-4 and TRBJ2-6; the D gene could be TRBD1 or TRBD2 (5 bases each). This receptor was identified in a person aged 18-65 years who received the Ad26.COV2.S COVID-19 vaccine or a placebo. CDR3 nucleotide sequence: TGTGCCAGCAGCTCGCGAGGGGTCAGCAGAAGCTCTGGGGCCAACGTCCTGACTTTC. Protein product: CASSSRGVSRSSGANVLTF.